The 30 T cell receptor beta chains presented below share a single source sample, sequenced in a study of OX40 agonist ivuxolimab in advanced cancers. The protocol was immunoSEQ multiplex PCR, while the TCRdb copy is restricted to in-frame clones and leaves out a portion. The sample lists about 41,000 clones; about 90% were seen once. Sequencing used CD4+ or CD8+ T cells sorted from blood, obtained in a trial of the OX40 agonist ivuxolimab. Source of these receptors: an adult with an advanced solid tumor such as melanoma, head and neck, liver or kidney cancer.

CDR3 DNA: TGTGCCAGCAGCCAAGAGCCTGGTCGGGATACGCAGTATTTT. It translates to CASSQEPGRDTQYF. The chain uses TRBV4-2 and TRBJ2-3, with D uncertain. Germline V lookup: CDR1 LGHNA, CDR2 YNFKEQ. The CDR3 sequence is 14 residues long. Trimming stripped 0 bases from V and 6 bases from J, with 10 bases between.

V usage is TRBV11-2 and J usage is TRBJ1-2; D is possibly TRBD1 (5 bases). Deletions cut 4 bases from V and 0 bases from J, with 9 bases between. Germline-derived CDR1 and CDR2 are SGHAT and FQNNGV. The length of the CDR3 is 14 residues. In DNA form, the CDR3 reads TGTGCCAGCAGCTCCCGGACAACTAACTATGGCTACACCTTC. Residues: CASSSRTTNYGYTF.

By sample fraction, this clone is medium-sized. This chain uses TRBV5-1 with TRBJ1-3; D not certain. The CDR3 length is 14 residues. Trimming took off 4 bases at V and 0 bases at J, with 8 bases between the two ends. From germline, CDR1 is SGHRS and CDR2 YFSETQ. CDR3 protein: CASSREGSGNTIYF. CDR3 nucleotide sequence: TGCGCCAGCAGCAGGGAAGGCTCTGGAAACACCATATATTTT.

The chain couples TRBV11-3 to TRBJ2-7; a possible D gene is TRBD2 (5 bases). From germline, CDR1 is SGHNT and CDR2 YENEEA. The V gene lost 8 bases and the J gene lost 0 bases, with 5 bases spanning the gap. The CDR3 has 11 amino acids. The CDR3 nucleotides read TGTGCCAGCGGGAGCTCCTACGAGCAGTACTTC. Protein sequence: CASGSSYEQYF.

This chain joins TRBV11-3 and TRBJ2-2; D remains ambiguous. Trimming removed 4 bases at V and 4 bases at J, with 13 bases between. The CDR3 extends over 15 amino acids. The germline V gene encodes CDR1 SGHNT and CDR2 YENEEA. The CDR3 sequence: CASSSRRSSTGELFF. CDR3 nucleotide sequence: TGTGCCAGCAGCTCGCGGCGGTCAAGCACCGGGGAGCTGTTTTTT.

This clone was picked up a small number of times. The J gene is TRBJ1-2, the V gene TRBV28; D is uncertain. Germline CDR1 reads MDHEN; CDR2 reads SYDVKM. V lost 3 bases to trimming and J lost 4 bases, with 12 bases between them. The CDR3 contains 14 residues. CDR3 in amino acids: CASSLQEALYGYTF. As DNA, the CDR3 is TGTGCCAGCAGTTTGCAGGAGGCCCTCTATGGCTACACCTTC.

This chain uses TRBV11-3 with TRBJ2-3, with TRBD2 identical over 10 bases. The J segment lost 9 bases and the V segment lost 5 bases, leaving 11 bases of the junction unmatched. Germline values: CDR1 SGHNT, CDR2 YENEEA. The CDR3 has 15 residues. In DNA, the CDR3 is TGTGCCAGCAGCATCGGGACTAGCGAACCCACGACGCAGTATTTT. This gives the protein CASSIGTSEPTTQYF. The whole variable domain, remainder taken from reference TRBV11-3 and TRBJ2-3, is EAGVVQSPRYKIIEKKQPVAFWCNPISGHNTLYWYLQNLGQGPELLIRYENEEAVDDSQLPKDRFSAERLKGVDSTLKIQPAELGDSAVYLCASSIGTSEPTTQYFGPGTRLTVL.

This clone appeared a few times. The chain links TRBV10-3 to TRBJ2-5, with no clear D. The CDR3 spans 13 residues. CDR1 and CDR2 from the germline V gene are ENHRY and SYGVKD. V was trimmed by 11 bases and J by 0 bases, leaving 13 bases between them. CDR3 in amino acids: CASSFGNQETQYF. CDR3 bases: TGTGCCTCTTCGTTCGGAAACCAAGAGACCCAGTACTTC.

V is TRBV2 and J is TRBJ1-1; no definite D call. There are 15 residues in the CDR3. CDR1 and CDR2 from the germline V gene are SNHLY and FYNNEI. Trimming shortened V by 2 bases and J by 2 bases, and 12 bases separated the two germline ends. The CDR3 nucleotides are TGTGCCAGCAGTGAAACTGGGTCGGGTAACACTGAAGCTTTCTTT. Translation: CASSETGSGNTEAFF.

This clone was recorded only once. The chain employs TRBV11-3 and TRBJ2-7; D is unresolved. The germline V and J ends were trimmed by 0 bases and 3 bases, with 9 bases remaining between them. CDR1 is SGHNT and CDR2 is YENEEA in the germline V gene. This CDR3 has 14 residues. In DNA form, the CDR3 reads TGTGCCAGCAGCTTAGAGTCCATCTACTACGAGCAGTACTTC. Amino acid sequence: CASSLESIYYEQYF.

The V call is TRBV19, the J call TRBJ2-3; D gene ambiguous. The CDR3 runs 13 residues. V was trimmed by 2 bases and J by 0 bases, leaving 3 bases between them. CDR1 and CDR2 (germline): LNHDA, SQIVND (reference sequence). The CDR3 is CASSIWSTDTQYF. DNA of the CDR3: TGTGCCAGTAGTATATGGAGCACAGATACGCAGTATTTT.

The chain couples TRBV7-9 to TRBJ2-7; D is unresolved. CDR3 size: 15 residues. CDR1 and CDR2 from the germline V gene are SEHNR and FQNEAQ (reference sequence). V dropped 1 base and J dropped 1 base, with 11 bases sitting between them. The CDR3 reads CASSLGRRASYEQYF. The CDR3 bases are TGTGCCAGCAGCTTAGGTCGACGGGCTTCCTACGAGCAGTACTTC.

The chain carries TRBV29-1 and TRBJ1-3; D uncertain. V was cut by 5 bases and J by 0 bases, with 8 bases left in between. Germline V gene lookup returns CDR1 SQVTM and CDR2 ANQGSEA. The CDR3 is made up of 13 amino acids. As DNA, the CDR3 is TGCAGCGTTCTGCCGAACTCTGGAAACACCATATATTTT. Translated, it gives CSVLPNSGNTIYF.

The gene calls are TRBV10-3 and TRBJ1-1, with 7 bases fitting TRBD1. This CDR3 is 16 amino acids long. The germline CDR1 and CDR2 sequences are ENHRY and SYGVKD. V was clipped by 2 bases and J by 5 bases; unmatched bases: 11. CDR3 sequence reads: CAISEPQGGVGTEAFF. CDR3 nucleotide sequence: TGTGCCATCAGTGAGCCCCAGGGGGGAGTGGGTACTGAAGCTTTCTTT.

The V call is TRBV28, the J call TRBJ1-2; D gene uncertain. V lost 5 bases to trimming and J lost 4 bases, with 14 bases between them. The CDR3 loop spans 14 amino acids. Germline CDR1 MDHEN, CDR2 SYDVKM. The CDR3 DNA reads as TGTGCCAGCAGTGAAGGACGGAGATTCTATGGCTACACCTTC. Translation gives CASSEGRRFYGYTF.

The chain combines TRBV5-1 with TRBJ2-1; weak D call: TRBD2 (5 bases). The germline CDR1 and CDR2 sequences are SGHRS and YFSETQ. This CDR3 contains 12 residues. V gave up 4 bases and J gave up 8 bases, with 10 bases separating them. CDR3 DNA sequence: TGCGCCAGCAGCAAGGGAGTGGATGAGCAGTTCTTC. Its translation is CASSKGVDEQFF.

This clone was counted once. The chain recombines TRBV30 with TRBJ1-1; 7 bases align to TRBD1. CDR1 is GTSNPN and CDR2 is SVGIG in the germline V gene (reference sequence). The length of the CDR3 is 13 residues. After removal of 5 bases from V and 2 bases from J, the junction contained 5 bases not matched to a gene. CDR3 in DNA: TGTGCCTGGGGTAGACAGGGCAACACTGAAGCTTTCTTT. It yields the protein CAWGRQGNTEAFF.

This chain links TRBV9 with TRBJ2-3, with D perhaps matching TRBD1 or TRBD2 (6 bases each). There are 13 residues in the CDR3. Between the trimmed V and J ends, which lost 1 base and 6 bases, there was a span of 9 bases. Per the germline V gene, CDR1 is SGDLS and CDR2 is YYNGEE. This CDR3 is CASSVLGGDTQYF. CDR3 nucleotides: TGTGCCAGCAGCGTATTAGGGGGGGATACGCAGTATTTT.

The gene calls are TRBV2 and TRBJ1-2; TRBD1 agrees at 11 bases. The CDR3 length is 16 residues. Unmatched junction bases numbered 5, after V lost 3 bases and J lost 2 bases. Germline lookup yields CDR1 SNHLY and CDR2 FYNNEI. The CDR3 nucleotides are TGTGCCAGCAGTGACGACTGGACAGGGGGCAACTATGGCTACACCTTC. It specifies CASSDDWTGGNYGYTF.

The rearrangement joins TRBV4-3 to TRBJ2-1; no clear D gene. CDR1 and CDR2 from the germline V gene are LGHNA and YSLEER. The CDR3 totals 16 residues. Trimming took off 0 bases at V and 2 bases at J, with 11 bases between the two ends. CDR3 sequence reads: CASSQEATRPYNEQFF. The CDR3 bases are TGCGCCAGCAGCCAAGAAGCGACCAGGCCCTACAATGAGCAGTTCTTC.

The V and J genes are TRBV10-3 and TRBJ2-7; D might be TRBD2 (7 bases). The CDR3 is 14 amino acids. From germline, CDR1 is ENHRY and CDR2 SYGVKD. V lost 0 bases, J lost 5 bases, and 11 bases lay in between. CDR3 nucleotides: TGTGCCATCAGTGAGTCCGTAGGGGGGGACGAGCAGTACTTC. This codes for CAISESVGGDEQYF.

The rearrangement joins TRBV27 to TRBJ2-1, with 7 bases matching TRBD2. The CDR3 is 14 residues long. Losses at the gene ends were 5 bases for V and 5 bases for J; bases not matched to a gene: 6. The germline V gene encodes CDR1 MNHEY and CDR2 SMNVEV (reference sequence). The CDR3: CASSLNRGDNEQFF. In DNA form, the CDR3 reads TGTGCCAGCAGTCTTAATCGGGGGGACAATGAGCAGTTCTTC.

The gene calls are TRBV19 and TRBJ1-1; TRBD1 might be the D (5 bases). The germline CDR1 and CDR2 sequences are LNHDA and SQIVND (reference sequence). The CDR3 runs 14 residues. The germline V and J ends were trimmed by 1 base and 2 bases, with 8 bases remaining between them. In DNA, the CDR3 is TGTGCCAGTAGTATAGCAGGGTTTAACACTGAAGCTTTCTTT. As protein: CASSIAGFNTEAFF.

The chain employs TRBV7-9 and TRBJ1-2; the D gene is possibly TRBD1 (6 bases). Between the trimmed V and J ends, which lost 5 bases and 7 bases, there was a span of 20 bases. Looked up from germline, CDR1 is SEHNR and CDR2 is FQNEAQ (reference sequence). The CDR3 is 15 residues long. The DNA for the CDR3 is TGTGCCAGCAGCCCAACCCTACAGGGAAGAGGTGGCTACACCTTC. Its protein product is CASSPTLQGRGGYTF. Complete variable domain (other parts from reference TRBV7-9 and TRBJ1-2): DTGVSQNPRHKITKRGQNVTFRCDPISEHNRLYWYRQTLGQGPEFLTYFQNEAQLEKSRLLSDRFSAERPKGSFSTLEIQRTEQGDSAMYLCASSPTLQGRGGYTFGSGTRLTVV.

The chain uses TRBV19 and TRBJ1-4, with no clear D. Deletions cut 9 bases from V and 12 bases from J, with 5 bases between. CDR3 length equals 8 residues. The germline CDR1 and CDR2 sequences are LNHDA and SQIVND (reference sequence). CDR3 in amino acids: CARAELFF. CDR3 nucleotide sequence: TGTGCCAGGGCCGAACTGTTTTTT. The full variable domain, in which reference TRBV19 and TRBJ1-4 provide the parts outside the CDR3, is DGGITQSPKYLFRKEGQNVTLSCEQNLNHDAMYWYRQDPGQGLRLIYYSQIVNDFQKGDIAEGYSVSREKKESFPLTVTSAQKNPTAFYLCARAELFFGSGTQLSVL.

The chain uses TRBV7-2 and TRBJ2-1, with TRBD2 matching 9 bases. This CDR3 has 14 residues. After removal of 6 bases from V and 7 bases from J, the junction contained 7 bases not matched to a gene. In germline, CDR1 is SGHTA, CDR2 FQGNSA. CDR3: CASRLRAGGNEQFF. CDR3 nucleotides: TGTGCCAGCAGATTGAGGGCGGGAGGGAATGAGCAGTTCTTC.

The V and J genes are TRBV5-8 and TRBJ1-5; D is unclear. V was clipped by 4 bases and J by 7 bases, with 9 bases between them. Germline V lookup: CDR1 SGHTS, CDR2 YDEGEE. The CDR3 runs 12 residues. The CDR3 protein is CASSPSGQPQHF. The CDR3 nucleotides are TGTGCCAGCAGCCCCTCGGGGCAGCCCCAGCATTTT.

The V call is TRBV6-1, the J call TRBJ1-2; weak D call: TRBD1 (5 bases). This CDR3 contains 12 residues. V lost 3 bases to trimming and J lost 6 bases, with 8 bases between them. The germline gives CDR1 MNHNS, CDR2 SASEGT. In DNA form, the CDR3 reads TGTGCCAGCAGTGACAGGGTCCATGGCTACACCTTC. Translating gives CASSDRVHGYTF.

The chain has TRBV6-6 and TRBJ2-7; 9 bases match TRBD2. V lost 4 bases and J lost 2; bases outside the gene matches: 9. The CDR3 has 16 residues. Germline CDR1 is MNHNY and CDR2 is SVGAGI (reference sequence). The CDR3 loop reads CASSSALAGSTYEQYF. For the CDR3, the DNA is TGTGCCAGCAGTTCTGCCCTAGCGGGATCTACCTACGAGCAGTACTTC.

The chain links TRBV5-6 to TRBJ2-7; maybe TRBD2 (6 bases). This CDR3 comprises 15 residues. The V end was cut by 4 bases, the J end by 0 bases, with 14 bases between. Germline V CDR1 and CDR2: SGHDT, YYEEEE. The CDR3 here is CASSPLGSFSYEQYF. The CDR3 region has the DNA TGTGCCAGCAGCCCGCTCGGGAGTTTCTCCTACGAGCAGTACTTC.